Each of the 15 T cell receptor beta chains below was sequenced from the same sample in a study of naive and memory T cell subsets listed by TCRdb under 2017. The library was obtained by UMI-ligation and nested PCR. The sequencing machine was an Illumina MiSeq. An equimolar mix of two oligonucleotides covering both TRBC1 and TRBC2 was used as the beta constant-region primer. Four rounds of PCR were used to amplify ligated cDNA, with nested alpha and beta constant-region primers being used together with the SP2 primer. In-frame beta chains were kept once TCRdb had trimmed the public reads at Q25 with fastp and called clones with MiXCR. CDR3 protein duplicates are merged, each entry listing the most common genes and DNA. The sample contains over 100,000 distinct CDR3 sequences, 36% of them found a single time. Of the sample, approximately 0.88% falls within the top ten clones. Sequences were obtained from central memory CD4+ T cells from blood. Sample cell subset or site, as interpreted from the label and publication: central memory, CD45RA- CD27+. These receptors came from a human donor in good health.

This clonotype came up a few times. The CDR3 region is CSVDSGRALGYNEQFF. Written as DNA, the CDR3 is TGCAGCGTTGACAGCGGGAGGGCCCTCGGCTACAATGAGCAGTTCTTC. The chain uses TRBV29-1 and TRBJ2-1; 10 positions agree with TRBD2. CDR1 and CDR2 from the germline V gene are SQVTM and ANQGSEA. CDR3 length: 16 residues. V was clipped by 3 bases and J by 3 bases; unmatched bases: 8.

This clonotype came up a few times. V gene TRBV28 combines with J gene TRBJ2-7; a weak D match, TRBD2 (5 bases). The germline V and J ends were trimmed by 5 bases and 4 bases, with 18 bases remaining between them. The germline CDR1 and CDR2 sequences are MDHEN and SYDVKM. The CDR3 has 15 amino acids. The CDR3 is CASSPPVLAQYEQYF. The CDR3 DNA sequence: TGTGCCAGCAGTCCCCCCGTGCTAGCCCAATACGAGCAGTACTTC.

This clonotype was observed at least ten times. The CDR3 DNA reads TGTGCCAGCAGCCCTAAAGCCACCGGGGAGCTGTTTTTT. Translation gives CASSPKATGELFF. The chain is built from TRBV3-1 and TRBJ2-2; no clear D. The CDR3 length is 13 residues. The V end lost 4 bases, the J end lost 4 bases, and 7 bases lay between the germline ends. Per germline, CDR1 LGHDT and CDR2 YNNKEL (reference sequence).

This clonotype was recorded a few times. This rearrangement joins TRBV7-2 to TRBJ2-1; D not certain. The germline V gene has CDR1 SGHTA and CDR2 FQGNSA. The CDR3 runs to 13 residues. Trimming took 6 bases from V and 8 from J, leaving 14 bases between them. Written as DNA, the CDR3 is TGTGCCAGCAGTAACCGCAATCGGGATGAGCAGTTCTTC. Protein: CASSNRNRDEQFF.

The chain employs TRBV6-2 or TRBV6-3 and TRBJ2-1; a weak D match, TRBD1 (5 bases). CDR1 and CDR2 from the germline V gene are MNHEY and SVGEGT. V shed 7 bases and J shed 7 bases, with 11 bases lying between them. This CDR3 spans 12 amino acids. CDR3 nucleotide sequence: TGTGCCAGCAAGGGGCTAGTGAATGAGCAGTTCTTC. Its protein is CASKGLVNEQFF.

The rearrangement links TRBV12-3 or TRBV12-4 to TRBJ2-6; 8 positions agree with TRBD1. With 4 bases clipped from V and 2 bases from J, the junction kept 1 base outside the gene matches. The CDR3 loop spans 15 amino acids. The DNA of the CDR3 is TGTGCCAGCAGTTGGACAGGGACTGGGGCCAACGTCCTGACTTTC. This gives the protein CASSWTGTGANVLTF.

V is TRBV5-1 and J is TRBJ2-2, with 7 bases fitting TRBD1. The V segment lost 3 bases and the J segment 1 base; nucleotides outside the gene matches: 6. This CDR3 is built from 16 residues. Germline assignment: CDR1 SGHRS and CDR2 YFSETQ. The CDR3 loop is CASSWSGTENTGELFF. The DNA for the CDR3 is TGCGCCAGCAGCTGGTCCGGGACAGAGAACACCGGGGAGCTGTTTTTT.

This clonotype showed up many times. The rearrangement joins TRBV6-6 to TRBJ1-2; D uncertain. In germline, CDR1 is MNHNY, CDR2 SVGAGI (reference sequence). The germline V and J ends were trimmed by 4 bases and 4 bases, with 13 bases remaining between them. The CDR3 totals 14 residues. CDR3 in amino acids: CASSFNSRSYGYTF. DNA of the CDR3: TGTGCCAGCAGTTTCAACAGCAGAAGCTATGGCTACACCTTC.

This clonotype was counted at least ten times. The rearrangement links TRBV5-1 to TRBJ2-7; D not resolved. CDR1 SGHRS and CDR2 YFSETQ come from the germline V gene. The CDR3 runs to 15 residues. V gave up 0 bases and J gave up 1 base, with 11 bases separating them. DNA of the CDR3: TGCGCCAGCAGCTTGGAAAGAGGAACTTCCTACGAGCAGTACTTC. Translated: CASSLERGTSYEQYF.

The chain uses TRBV6-2 or TRBV6-3 and TRBJ2-7; 9 bases agree with TRBD1. In germline, CDR1 is MNHEY, CDR2 SVGEGT. V was pared by 10 bases and J by 3 bases, with 10 bases of the junction left unmatched. CDR3 length: 14 residues. CDR3 loop: CATRRTGALYEQYF. Written as DNA, the CDR3 is TGTGCCACCCGAAGGACAGGGGCCCTCTACGAGCAGTACTTC.

Here the CDR3 DNA reads TGTGCCAGCAGCCGTTACAATGAGCAGTTCTTC. This gives the protein CASSRYNEQFF. This rearrangement joins TRBV11-2 to TRBJ2-1; D remains unclear. CDR3 length equals 11 residues. Trimming removed 5 bases at V and 4 bases at J, with 3 bases between. Germline CDR1 is SGHAT and CDR2 is FQNNGV.

The chain couples TRBV28 to TRBJ2-1; TRBD1 matches at 9 bases. In germline, CDR1 is MDHEN, CDR2 SYDVKM. This CDR3 is 13 amino acids long. V shed 8 bases, J shed 5 bases, and the junction held 4 bases outside the gene matches. The DNA of the CDR3 is TGTGCCAGCGAGACAGGGGGGCACAATGAGCAGTTCTTC. It encodes CASETGGHNEQFF.

This clonotype was found a few times. The J gene is TRBJ2-2, the V gene TRBV7-3; D ambiguous. This CDR3 comprises 15 residues. V was shortened by 5 bases and J by 6 bases, with 16 bases between the two germline ends. The germline V gene has CDR1 SGHTA and CDR2 FQGTGA. The CDR3 DNA follows: TGTGCCAGCAGCCCTGGACCAAGAATGGCCGGGGAGCTGTTTTTT. Translation gives CASSPGPRMAGELFF.

This chain uses TRBV5-5 with TRBJ2-2; weak D call: TRBD2 (5 bases). The CDR3 spans 15 residues. Germline CDR1 and CDR2: SGHKS and YYEKEE (reference sequence). Trimming took off 1 base at V and 2 bases at J, with 9 bases between the two ends. The CDR3: CASSLRGDNTGELFF. The DNA for the CDR3 is TGTGCCAGCAGCTTGCGGGGAGATAACACCGGGGAGCTGTTTTTT.

The V gene is TRBV6-2 or TRBV6-3, the J gene TRBJ2-7; D call uncertain. The germline V and J ends were trimmed by 6 bases and 3 bases, with 12 bases remaining between them. CDR1 is MNHEY, CDR2 SVGEGT, per germline. This CDR3 has 13 amino acids. The CDR3 reads CASSRASGYEQYF. CDR3 sequence (DNA): TGTGCCAGCAGCCGGGCCTCGGGCTACGAGCAGTACTTC.